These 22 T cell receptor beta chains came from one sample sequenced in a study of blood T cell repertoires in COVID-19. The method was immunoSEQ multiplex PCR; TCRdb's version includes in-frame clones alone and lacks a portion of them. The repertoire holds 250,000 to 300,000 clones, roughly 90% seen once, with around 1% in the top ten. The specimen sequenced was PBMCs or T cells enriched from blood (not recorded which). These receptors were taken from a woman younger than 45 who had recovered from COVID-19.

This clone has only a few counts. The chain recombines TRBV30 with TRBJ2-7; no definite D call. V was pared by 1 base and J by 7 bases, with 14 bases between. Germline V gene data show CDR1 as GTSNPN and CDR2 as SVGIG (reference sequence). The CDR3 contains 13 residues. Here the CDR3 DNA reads TGTGCCTGGAGTGCTCGGGTCCTGGGTGAGCAGTACTTC. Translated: CAWSARVLGEQYF.

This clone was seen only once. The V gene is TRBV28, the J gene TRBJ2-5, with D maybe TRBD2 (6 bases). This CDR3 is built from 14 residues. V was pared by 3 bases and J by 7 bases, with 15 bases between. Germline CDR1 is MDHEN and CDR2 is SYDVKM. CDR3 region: CASSLASARRTQYF. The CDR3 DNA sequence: TGTGCCAGCAGTTTGGCTAGCGCTAGACGGACCCAGTACTTC.

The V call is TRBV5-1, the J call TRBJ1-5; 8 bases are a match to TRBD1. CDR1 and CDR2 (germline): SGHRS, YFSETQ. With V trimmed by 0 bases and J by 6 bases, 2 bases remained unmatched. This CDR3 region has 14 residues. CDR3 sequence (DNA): TGCGCCAGCAGCTTGGCAGGGGGCGGTCAGCCCCAGCATTTT. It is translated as CASSLAGGGQPQHF.

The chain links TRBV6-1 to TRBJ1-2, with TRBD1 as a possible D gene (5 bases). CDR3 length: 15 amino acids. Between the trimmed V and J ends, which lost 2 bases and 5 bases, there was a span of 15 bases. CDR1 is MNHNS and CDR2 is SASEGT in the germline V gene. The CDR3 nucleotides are TGTGCCAGCAGTGAAACCATACCACCAGGGTATGGCTACACCTTC. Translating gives CASSETIPPGYGYTF.

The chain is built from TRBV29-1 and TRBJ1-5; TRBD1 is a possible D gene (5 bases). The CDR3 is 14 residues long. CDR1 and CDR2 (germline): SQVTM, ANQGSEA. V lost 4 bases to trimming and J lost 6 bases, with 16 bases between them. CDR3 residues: CSVVIGRGFQPQHF. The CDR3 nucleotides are TGCAGCGTTGTAATCGGGAGGGGCTTTCAGCCCCAGCATTTT.

This CDR3 is CASTPGTSLLYEQFF. For the CDR3, the DNA is TGTGCCAGTACCCCCGGGACTAGCCTCCTCTATGAGCAGTTCTTC. The V gene is TRBV19, the J gene TRBJ2-1, with 9 bases lining up with TRBD2. From germline, CDR1 is LNHDA and CDR2 SQIVND (reference sequence). This CDR3 contains 15 residues. J gave up 8 bases and V 7 bases, and 12 bases lay outside the gene matches.

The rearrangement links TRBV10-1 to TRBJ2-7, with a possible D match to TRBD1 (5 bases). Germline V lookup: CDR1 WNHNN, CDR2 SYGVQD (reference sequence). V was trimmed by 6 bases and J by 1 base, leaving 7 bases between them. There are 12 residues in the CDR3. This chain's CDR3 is CASSRDSYEQYF. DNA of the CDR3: TGCGCCAGCAGCAGGGATTCCTACGAGCAGTACTTC.

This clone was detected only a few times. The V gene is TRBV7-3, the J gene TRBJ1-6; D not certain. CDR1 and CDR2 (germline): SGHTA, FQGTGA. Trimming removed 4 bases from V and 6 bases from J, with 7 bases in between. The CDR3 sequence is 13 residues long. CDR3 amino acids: CASSYEGNSPLHF. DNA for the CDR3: TGTGCCAGCAGCTATGAGGGTAATTCACCCCTCCACTTT.

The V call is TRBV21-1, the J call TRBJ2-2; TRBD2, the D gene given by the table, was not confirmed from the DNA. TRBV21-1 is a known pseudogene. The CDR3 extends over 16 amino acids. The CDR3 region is CASSKKGLAGTGELFF. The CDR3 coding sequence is TGTGCCAGCAGCAAAAAGGGACTAGCAGGGACCGGGGAGCTGTTTTTT.

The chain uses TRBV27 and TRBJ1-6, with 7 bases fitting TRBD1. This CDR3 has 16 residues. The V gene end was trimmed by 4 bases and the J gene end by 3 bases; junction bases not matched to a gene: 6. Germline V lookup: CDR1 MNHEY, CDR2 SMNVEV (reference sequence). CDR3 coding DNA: TGTGCCAGCAGTTCTGGACAGGCCCTCTATAATTCACCCCTCCACTTT. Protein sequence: CASSSGQALYNSPLHF.

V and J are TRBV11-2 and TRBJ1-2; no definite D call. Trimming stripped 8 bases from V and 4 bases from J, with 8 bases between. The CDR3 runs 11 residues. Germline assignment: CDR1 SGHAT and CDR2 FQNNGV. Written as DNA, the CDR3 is TGTGCCAGCTCCGCGGGCTATGGCTACACCTTC. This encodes CASSAGYGYTF.

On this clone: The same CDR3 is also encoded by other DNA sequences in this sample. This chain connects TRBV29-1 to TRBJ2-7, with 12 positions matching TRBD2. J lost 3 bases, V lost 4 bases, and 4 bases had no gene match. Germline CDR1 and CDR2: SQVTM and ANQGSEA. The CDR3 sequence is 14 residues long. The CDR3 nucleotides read TGCAGCGTTGGGGGACTAGCGGGCGGCTACGAGCAGTACTTC. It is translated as CSVGGLAGGYEQYF.

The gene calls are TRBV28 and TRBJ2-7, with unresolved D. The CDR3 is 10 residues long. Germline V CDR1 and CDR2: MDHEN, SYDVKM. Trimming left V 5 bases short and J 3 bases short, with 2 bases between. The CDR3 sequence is CASSRYEQYF. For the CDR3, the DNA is TGTGCCAGCAGTCGCTACGAGCAGTACTTC.

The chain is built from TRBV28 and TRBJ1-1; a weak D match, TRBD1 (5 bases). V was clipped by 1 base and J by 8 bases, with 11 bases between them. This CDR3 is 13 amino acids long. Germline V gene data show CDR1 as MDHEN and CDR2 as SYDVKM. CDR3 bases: TGTGCCAGCAGTTTATACGCAGGGATCGAAGCTTTCTTT. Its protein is CASSLYAGIEAFF.

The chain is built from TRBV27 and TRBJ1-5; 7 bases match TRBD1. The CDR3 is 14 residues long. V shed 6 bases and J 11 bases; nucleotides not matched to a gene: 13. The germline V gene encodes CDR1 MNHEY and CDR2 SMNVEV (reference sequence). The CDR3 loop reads CASRGTARLGTQHF. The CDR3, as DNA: TGTGCCAGCAGGGGGACAGCCCGCCTAGGTACCCAGCATTTT.

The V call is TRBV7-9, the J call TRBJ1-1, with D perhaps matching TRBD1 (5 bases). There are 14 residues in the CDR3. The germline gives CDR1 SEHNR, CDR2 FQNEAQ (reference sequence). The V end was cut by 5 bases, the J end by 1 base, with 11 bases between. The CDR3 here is CASSPSQANTEAFF. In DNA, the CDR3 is TGTGCCAGCAGCCCCTCACAGGCGAACACTGAAGCTTTCTTT.

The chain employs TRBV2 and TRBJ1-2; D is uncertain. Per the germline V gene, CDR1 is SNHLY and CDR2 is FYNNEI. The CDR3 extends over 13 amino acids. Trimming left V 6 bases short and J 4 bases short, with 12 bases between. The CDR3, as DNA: TGTGCCAGCAGGTCCCCCCTGCGCTATGGCTACACCTTC. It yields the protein CASRSPLRYGYTF.

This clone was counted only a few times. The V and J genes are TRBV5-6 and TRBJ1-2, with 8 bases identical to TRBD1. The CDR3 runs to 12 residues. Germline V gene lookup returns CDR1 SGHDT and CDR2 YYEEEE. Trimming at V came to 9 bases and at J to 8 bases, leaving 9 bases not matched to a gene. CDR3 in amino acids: CATTAGGWGYTF. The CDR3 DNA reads TGTGCCACTACCGCAGGGGGCTGGGGCTACACCTTC.

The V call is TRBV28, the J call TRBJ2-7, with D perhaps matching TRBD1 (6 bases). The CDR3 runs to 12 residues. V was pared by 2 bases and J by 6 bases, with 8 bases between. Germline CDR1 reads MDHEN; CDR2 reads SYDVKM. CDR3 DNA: TGTGCCAGCAGTTTAACAGGGAGCGAGCAGTACTTC. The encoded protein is CASSLTGSEQYF.

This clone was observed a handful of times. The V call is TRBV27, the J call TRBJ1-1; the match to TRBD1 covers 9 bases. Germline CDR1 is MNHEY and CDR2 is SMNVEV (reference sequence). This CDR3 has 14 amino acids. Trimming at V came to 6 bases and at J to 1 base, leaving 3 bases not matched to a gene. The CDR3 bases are TGTGCCAGCAGCGCACAGGGGGCGAACACTGAAGCTTTCTTT. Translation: CASSAQGANTEAFF.

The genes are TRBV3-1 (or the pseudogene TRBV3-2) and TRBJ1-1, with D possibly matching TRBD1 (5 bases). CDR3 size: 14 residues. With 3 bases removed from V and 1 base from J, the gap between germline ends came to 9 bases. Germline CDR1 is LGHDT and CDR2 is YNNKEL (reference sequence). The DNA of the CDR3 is TGTGCCAGCAGCCAGCACAGGAAGAACACTGAAGCTTTCTTT. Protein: CASSQHRKNTEAFF.

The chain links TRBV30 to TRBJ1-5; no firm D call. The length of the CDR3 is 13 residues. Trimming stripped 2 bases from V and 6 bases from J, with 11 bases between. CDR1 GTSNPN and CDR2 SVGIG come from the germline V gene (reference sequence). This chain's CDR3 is CAWSREELQPQHF. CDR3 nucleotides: TGTGCCTGGAGTAGGGAGGAGCTTCAGCCCCAGCATTTT.